The 20 T cell receptor gamma chains below all came from one sample that was sequenced in a study of γδ T cells in repeated Plasmodium falciparum infection. Bulk repertoires came from Vgamma9/Vdelta2+ or Vdelta2-negative gammadelta T cells flow-sorted from PBMC. TCRdb reanalysed the multiplex PCR reads via CATT. The sample has more than 20,000 gamma-chain clones, around 2.9% seen once. The specimen was gamma-delta T cells from blood. These receptors were obtained from a pool of human donors (malaria-infected and uninfected, not separated).

This clone was picked up a small number of times. TCRdb's listed protein matches a much larger clone and diverges from this DNA's translation at residue 4, likely through a read error; the protein shown comes from the DNA. V usage is TRGV3 and J usage is TRGJ1 or TRGJ2. CDR3 length: 14 amino acids. CDR1 VTNTFY and CDR2 YDVSTARD come from the germline V gene (reference sequence). This CDR3 is CATRDRPRYYKKLF. The CDR3 DNA is TGTGCCACCCGGGACAGGCCACGTTATTATAAGAAACTCTTT.

In this sample, this clone turned up many times. This rearrangement joins TRGV8 to TRGJ1 or TRGJ2. This CDR3 comprises 21 residues. Germline lookup yields CDR1 VENAVY and CDR2 YDSYNSRV. The V segment lost 0 bases and the J segment 2 bases; nucleotides outside the gene matches: 25. CDR3 DNA sequence: TGTGCCACCTGGGATAGGCTTAATCAACGTTCTCAAATCGAATATTATTATAAGAAACTCTTT. Protein: CATWDRLNQRSQIEYYYKKLF.

This clone was observed many times. A far larger clone lies a single base away; this is likely a read error. The sample contains more than one DNA sequence encoding this CDR3. The chain's CDR3 is CATWDTDSSDWIKTF. The CDR3 DNA is TGTGCCACCTGGGACACGGATAGTAGTGATTGGATCAAGACGTTT. The chain has TRGV5 and TRGJP2. In the absence of a J gene in TCRdb, the DNA was matched to germline to assign it here. Germline CDR1 is VINAFY and CDR2 is YDVSNSKD. After removal of 2 bases from V and 0 bases from J, the junction contained 3 bases not matched to a gene. The CDR3 loop spans 15 amino acids.

In this sample, this clone turned up a few times. A far larger clone is one base from this, pointing to a likely read error. This same CDR3 is encoded by further DNA sequences in the sample. TRGV5 is the V gene, and the J gene was not called. Germline V gene sequence: CDR1 VINAFY, CDR2 YDVSNSKD. The CDR3 is 14 residues long. CDR3 amino acids: CATWDSCKRYKKLF. The CDR3 coding sequence is TGTGCCACCTGGGACTCCTGTAAGCGGTATAAGAAGCTCTTT.

This clone was counted many times. It differs at one base from a far larger clone, so likely a read error. In the same sample, other DNA sequences code for this CDR3. This chain's CDR3 is CALWEDSYYKKLF. The DNA of the CDR3 is TGTGCCTTGTGGGAGGACAGTTATTACAAGAAACTCTTT. J is TRGJ1 or TRGJ2 and V is TRGV9. Germline CDR1 and CDR2: GITISATS and ISYDGTV (reference sequence). This CDR3 region has 13 residues.

By share, this clone counts as medium-sized. A read error is possible here, since a much larger clone lies one base away. The sample contains more than one DNA sequence encoding this CDR3. This sequence joins TRGV9 and TRGJ1 or TRGJ2. Germline V gene sequence: CDR1 GITISATS, CDR2 ISYDGTV (reference sequence). V lost 2 bases, J lost 4 bases, and 2 bases stayed unmatched. The CDR3 is made up of 12 amino acids. This CDR3 is CALWEGYYKKLF. In DNA, the CDR3 is TGTGCCTTGTGGGAGGGCTATTATAAGAAACTCTTT.

As regards this clone: Given a far larger clone just one base away, this is likely a sequencing read error. In the same sample, other DNA sequences code for this CDR3. V usage is TRGV2 and J usage is TRGJ1 or TRGJ2. Assignment of the J gene here rests on matching the DNA to germline, because TCRdb gives none. This CDR3 spans 14 amino acids. Germline V gives CDR1 EGSNGY, CDR2 YDSYNSKV. CDR3 coding DNA: TGTGCTACCTGGGACCTCGAGAATTATTATAAGAAACTCTTT. Its protein product is CATWDLENYYKKLF.

This clone appeared a few times. This likely came from a read error, as a far larger clone is one base away. J gene calling gave no result, while the V gene is TRGV9. Germline CDR1 and CDR2: GITISATS and ISYDGTV (reference sequence). CDR3 length: 14 amino acids. The CDR3 reads CALWERYNYYKKLF. As DNA, the CDR3 is TGTGCCTTGTGGGAGCGATACAATTATTATAAGAAGCTCTTT.

This clone was detected many times. Other DNA variants within this sample encode the same CDR3. The chain has TRGV9 and TRGJP. The V gene end was trimmed by 1 base and the J gene end by 7 bases; junction bases not matched to a gene: 4. This CDR3 comprises 16 residues. Looked up from germline, CDR1 is GITISATS and CDR2 is ISYDGTV (reference sequence). The CDR3: CALWEVTELGKKIKVF. CDR3 sequence (DNA): TGTGCCTTGTGGGAGGTCACCGAGTTGGGCAAAAAAATCAAGGTATTT.

This clone was recorded at least ten times. Translating this DNA gives a protein that differs at residue 9 from the TCRdb one, which belongs to a much larger clone; a read error is likely, and the protein shown is this translation. The chain employs TRGV5 and TRGJ1 or TRGJ2. J gave up 9 bases and V 5 bases, and 13 bases lay outside the gene matches. The CDR3 spans 13 residues. Germline V lookup: CDR1 VINAFY, CDR2 YDVSNSKD. Written as DNA, the CDR3 is TGTGCCACCTGGGGCCTAGGAGGGTGTAAGAAACTCTTT. This encodes CATWGLGGCKKLF.

In the case of this clone: The protein given by TCRdb reflects a much larger clone and differs at residue 11 from this DNA's translation, likely from a read error; the protein shown is the DNA's translation. The rearrangement links TRGV9 to TRGJP. TCRdb offers no J gene call, so here the DNA was matched to germline to obtain one. The CDR3 is made up of 20 amino acids. Germline values: CDR1 GITISATS, CDR2 ISYDGTV (reference sequence). V dropped 0 bases and J dropped 6; count of bases not matched to a gene: 14. CDR3 sequence (DNA): TGTGCCTTGTGGGAGGTGCCGCAAGAAAAGCGAGAGTTGGGCAAAAAAATCAAGGTATTT. This codes for CALWEVPQEKRELGKKIKVF.

This clone occurred a few times. A far larger clone lies a single base away; this is likely a read error. Because the CDR3's place on the DNA is in doubt, the DNA is left out and the CDR3 is given as listed by TCRdb. V gene TRGV2 was called; the J gene was not. 30 amino acids form the CDR3, both terminal residues included. CDR1 and CDR2 (germline): EGSNGY, YDSYNSKV. The chain's CDR3 is CATWDGAIRNSLAVEQHLLSQVSIGRIQHF.

This clone is large. The CDR3 reads CATWDLWYYKKLF. The CDR3, as DNA: TGTGCCACCTGGGACCTATGGTATTATAAGAAACTCTTT. V and J are TRGV2 and TRGJ1 or TRGJ2. V shed 3 bases and J 4 bases; nucleotides not matched to a gene: 6. This CDR3 is 13 amino acids long. The V gene's germline CDR1 is EGSNGY and CDR2 YDSYNSKV.

A word on this clone: TCRdb's entry gives the protein of a much larger clone, which mismatches this DNA's translation at residue 13, likely from a read error; the protein reported here is translated from the DNA. This rearrangement joins TRGV2 to TRGJP1. Germline V gene data show CDR1 as EGSNGY and CDR2 as YDSYNSKV. The CDR3 has 15 amino acids. CDR3 loop: CATWDGYTTGWFEIF. As DNA, the CDR3 is TGTGCCACCTGGGACGGGTATACCACTGGTTGGTTCGAGATATTT.

This clone was detected ten times or more. TCRdb's protein for this DNA is that of a much larger clone and differs from the translation at residue 9, likely a read error; the protein shown is the DNA translation. The genes are TRGV9 and TRGJ1 or TRGJ2. V lost 0 bases and J lost 8; bases outside the gene matches: 7. In germline, CDR1 is GITISATS, CDR2 ISYDGTV (reference sequence). This CDR3 has 13 residues. CDR3 coding DNA: TGTGCCTTGTGGGAGGTGCCGGGGAATAAGAAACTCTTT. Amino acid sequence: CALWEVPGNKKLF.

In this sample, this clone turned up many times. TCRdb's listed protein matches a much larger clone and diverges from this DNA's translation at residue 4, likely through a read error; the protein shown comes from the DNA. This chain joins TRGV9 and TRGJ1 or TRGJ2. Here the J gene came from matching the DNA to germline, since TCRdb omits it. The CDR3 has 13 amino acids. CDR1 and CDR2 (germline): GITISATS, ISYDGTV (reference sequence). In nucleotides, the CDR3 is TGTGCCTTGCGGGAGCCTGAAACTTATAAGAAACTCTTT. Its protein is CALREPETYKKLF.

As regards this clone: A read error is the likely source, as a far larger clone sits one nucleotide away. The sample has other DNA sequences that encode this CDR3 too. The CDR3 DNA reads as TGTGCCCTGTGGGACGACAAGAAACTCTTT. Its protein is CALWDDKKLF. The V and J genes are TRGV9 and TRGJ1 or TRGJ2. Here the J gene was assigned by germline matching of the DNA, as TCRdb has none. The CDR3 runs to 10 residues. Germline V lookup: CDR1 GITISATS, CDR2 ISYDGTV (reference sequence).

This clone has at least ten counts. A far larger clone is only one base removed, so a read error is likely. The V call is TRGV9, the J call TRGJ1 or TRGJ2. With V trimmed by 2 bases and J by 10 bases, 2 bases remained unmatched. The germline V gene has CDR1 GITISATS and CDR2 ISYDGTV (reference sequence). The CDR3 is 10 amino acids. Written as DNA, the CDR3 is TGTGCCTTGTGGGAGGGGAAGAAACTCTTT. Amino acids: CALWEGKKLF.

As concerns this clone: TCRdb records a much larger clone's protein for this DNA, with a difference at residue 10 that likely arises from a read error; the protein given is the translation of the DNA. This chain links TRGV2 with TRGJ1 or TRGJ2. The CDR3 spans 13 residues. The V segment lost 2 bases and the J segment 11 bases; nucleotides outside the gene matches: 12. Germline loops: CDR1 EGSNGY, CDR2 YDSYNSKV. DNA for the CDR3: TGTGCCACCTGGGACGCTGACCCATATGAGAAACTCTTT. Translation gives CATWDADPYEKLF.

The table lists this clone with a few counts. TCRdb assigns this DNA the protein of a much larger clone, which departs from its translation at residue 10; this likely reflects a read error, and the protein shown comes from translating the DNA. The chain uses TRGV2 and TRGJ1 or TRGJ2. Per the germline V gene, CDR1 is EGSNGY and CDR2 is YDSYNSKV. The CDR3 length is 14 residues. J lost 9 bases, V lost 1 base, and 12 bases had no gene match. For the CDR3, the DNA is TGTGCCACCTGGGACGGCCCTAAGGGTTCTAAGAAACTCTTT. It translates to CATWDGPKGSKKLF.